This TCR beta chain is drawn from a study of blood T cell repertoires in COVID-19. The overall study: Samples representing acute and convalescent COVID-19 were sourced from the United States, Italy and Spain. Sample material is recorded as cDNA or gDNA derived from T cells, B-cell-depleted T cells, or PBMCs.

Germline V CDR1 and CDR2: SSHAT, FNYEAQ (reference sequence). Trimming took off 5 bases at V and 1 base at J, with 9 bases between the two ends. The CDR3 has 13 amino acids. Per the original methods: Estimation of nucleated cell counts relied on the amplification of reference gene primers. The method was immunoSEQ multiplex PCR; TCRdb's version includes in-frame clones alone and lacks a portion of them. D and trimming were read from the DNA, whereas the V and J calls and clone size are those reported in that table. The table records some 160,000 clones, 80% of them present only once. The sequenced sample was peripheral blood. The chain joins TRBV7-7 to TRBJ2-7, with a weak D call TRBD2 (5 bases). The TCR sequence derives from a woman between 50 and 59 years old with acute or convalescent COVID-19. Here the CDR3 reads CASSPGESYEQYF. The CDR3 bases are TGTGCCAGCAGCCCCGGGGAATCCTACGAGCAGTACTTC.